These 24 T cell receptor beta chains originate from one sample sequenced in a study of cytomegalovirus exposure and HLA in healthy donors. It was with 60 Vbeta and 13 Jbeta primers that the PCR ran. Assay: immunoSEQ multiplex PCR; the TCRdb copy retains only in-frame clones and omits some. The profile shows 180,000 or so clones, 75% to 80% of them singletons. What was sequenced was PBMCs. The receptors shown here come from a middle-aged man in good health and CMV-seropositive.

V gene TRBV11-2 combines with J gene TRBJ2-1, with D maybe TRBD2 (5 bases). V dropped 1 base and J dropped 0 bases, with 10 bases sitting between them. The germline gives CDR1 SGHAT, CDR2 FQNNGV. The CDR3 totals 16 residues. The CDR3 loop is CASSLALALSYNEQFF. CDR3 DNA: TGTGCCAGCAGCTTAGCCCTAGCCCTCTCCTACAATGAGCAGTTCTTC.

The CDR3: CASSQEGYEQFF. DNA for the CDR3: TGCGCCAGCAGCCAGGAGGGGTATGAGCAGTTCTTC. The chain joins TRBV5-1 to TRBJ2-1; D is possibly TRBD2 (6 bases). The CDR3 contains 12 residues. Trimming shortened V by 4 bases and J by 8 bases, and 10 bases separated the two germline ends. Germline loops: CDR1 SGHRS, CDR2 YFSETQ.

The chain couples TRBV5-1 to TRBJ2-3; TRBD1 matches 8 bases. Looked up from germline, CDR1 is SGHRS and CDR2 is YFSETQ. The CDR3 loop spans 17 amino acids. V was pared by 3 bases and J by 1 base, with 10 bases of the junction left unmatched. The DNA for the CDR3 is TGCGCCAGCAGCTCGCCCGCAGGGGGCTTGGGCACAGATACGCAGTATTTT. Translation: CASSSPAGGLGTDTQYF.

The chain links TRBV10-3 to TRBJ2-7; D is perhaps TRBD1 (5 bases). V gave up 10 bases and J gave up 0 bases, with 13 bases separating them. Germline values: CDR1 ENHRY, CDR2 SYGVKD. The CDR3 is made up of 13 amino acids. CDR3 residues: CASKGLTSYEQYF. The DNA of the CDR3 is TGTGCCAGCAAGGGGCTAACCTCCTACGAGCAGTACTTC.

The rearrangement uses TRBV6-1 and TRBJ2-1; 8 bases map to TRBD2. The germline V gene has CDR1 MNHNS and CDR2 SASEGT. The V segment lost 4 bases and the J segment 2 bases; nucleotides outside the gene matches: 13. CDR3 length: 18 amino acids. CDR3 region: CASSGARGGRKTYNEQFF. The CDR3 DNA is TGTGCCAGCAGTGGAGCCCGGGGGGGCAGGAAGACCTACAATGAGCAGTTCTTC.

V is TRBV5-1 and J is TRBJ2-1; 8 positions agree with TRBD2. The V gene's germline CDR1 is SGHRS and CDR2 YFSETQ. The CDR3 runs 16 residues. Unmatched junction bases numbered 10, after V lost 4 bases and J lost 4 bases. CDR3 protein: CASSLIAGSGYNEQFF. In DNA, the CDR3 is TGCGCCAGCAGCCTCATAGCGGGAAGCGGGTACAATGAGCAGTTCTTC.

This rearrangement joins TRBV9 to TRBJ2-5; D gene unclear. Trimming removed 3 bases at V and 2 bases at J, with 8 bases between. The germline V gene has CDR1 SGDLS and CDR2 YYNGEE. The CDR3 consists of 13 residues. The CDR3, as DNA: TGTGCCAGCAGCGGACATCTACAAGAGACCCAGTACTTC. It translates to CASSGHLQETQYF.

This clone was counted between two and nine times. This chain's CDR3 is CASGLGTVAYEQYF. The CDR3 DNA sequence: TGTGCTAGTGGTTTGGGGACAGTAGCCTACGAGCAGTACTTC. The rearrangement uses TRBV12-5 and TRBJ2-7, with D possibly being TRBD1 (6 bases). Per the germline V gene, CDR1 is LGHNT and CDR2 is FRNRAP. The germline V and J ends were trimmed by 1 base and 2 bases, with 9 bases remaining between them. This CDR3 comprises 14 residues.

A few counts support this clone. The chain joins TRBV13 to TRBJ2-1, with 7 bases aligning to TRBD1. Germline CDR1 and CDR2: PRHDT and FYEKMQ (reference sequence). Unmatched junction bases numbered 3, after V lost 2 bases and J lost 2 bases. The CDR3 has 15 amino acids. CDR3 in amino acids: CASSLWQGAYNEQFF. The CDR3 DNA reads as TGTGCCAGCAGCTTATGGCAGGGGGCCTACAATGAGCAGTTCTTC.

The rearrangement joins TRBV7-2 to TRBJ2-1, with D possibly being TRBD1 (6 bases). The CDR3 spans 15 residues. V was shortened by 1 base and J by 7 bases, with 14 bases between the two germline ends. The germline V gene encodes CDR1 SGHTA and CDR2 FQGNSA. In DNA form, the CDR3 reads TGTGCCAGCAGCTTAGTGGTTACAGGGATAAATGAGCAGTTCTTC. Amino acid sequence: CASSLVVTGINEQFF.

V gene TRBV15 combines with J gene TRBJ2-5, with TRBD1 identical over 9 bases. Trimming at V came to 3 bases and at J to 7 bases, leaving 6 bases not matched to a gene. CDR1 and CDR2 from the germline V gene are LNHNV and YYDKDF (reference sequence). CDR3 length: 14 residues. The CDR3 nucleotides are TGTGCCACCAGCAGCGGGACAGGGTGGGCGACCCAGTACTTC. Amino acids: CATSSGTGWATQYF.

This chain connects TRBV7-3 to TRBJ1-1, with a tentative D call TRBD1 (6 bases). The ends were cut back, 1 base at V and 5 bases at J, with 11 bases in the middle. The CDR3 contains 14 residues. Germline lookup yields CDR1 SGHTA and CDR2 FQGTGA. The CDR3 loop reads CASSLRRRGTEAFF. The CDR3 DNA follows: TGTGCCAGCAGCTTAAGACGAAGGGGGACTGAAGCTTTCTTT.

The rearrangement joins TRBV13 to TRBJ2-3; weak D call: TRBD2 (5 bases). Trimming removed 5 bases at V and 4 bases at J, with 13 bases between. The CDR3 sequence is 14 residues long. CDR1 is PRHDT, CDR2 FYEKMQ, per germline (reference sequence). The CDR3, as DNA: TGTGCCAGCAGCCTCGAGCTTAGCGCAGATACGCAGTATTTT. Protein: CASSLELSADTQYF.

The CDR3 region has the DNA TGTGCCAGCAGTGAAATTTCCAGGGATCAGCCCCAGCATTTT. This gives the protein CASSEISRDQPQHF. The gene calls are TRBV2 and TRBJ1-5, with D perhaps TRBD1 (5 bases). Germline-derived CDR1 and CDR2 are SNHLY and FYNNEI. The length of the CDR3 is 14 residues. Deletions cut 2 bases from V and 5 bases from J, with 10 bases between.

The genes are TRBV7-9 and TRBJ2-1; 12 bases fit TRBD2. Trimming took 5 bases from V and 5 from J; bases not matched to a gene: 4. The CDR3 has 15 amino acids. CDR1 is SEHNR and CDR2 is FQNEAQ in the germline V gene (reference sequence). In DNA form, the CDR3 reads TGTGCCAGCAGCCCTCTAGCGGGAGGGGACAATGAGCAGTTCTTC. This translates into CASSPLAGGDNEQFF.

The chain has TRBV6-6 and TRBJ1-3; 7 bases map to TRBD1. Germline-derived CDR1 and CDR2 are MNHNY and SVGAGI (reference sequence). The CDR3 spans 16 residues. V was pared by 2 bases and J by 2 bases, with 6 bases of the junction left unmatched. The CDR3 spells CASSYAGTETGNTIYF. The CDR3 region has the DNA TGTGCCAGCAGTTACGCCGGGACAGAGACTGGAAACACCATATATTTT.

The chain employs TRBV5-1 and TRBJ1-2; 7 bases match TRBD1. This CDR3 is 14 amino acids long. V lost 4 bases, J lost 2 bases, and 5 bases stayed unmatched. Germline CDR1 is SGHRS and CDR2 is YFSETQ. The CDR3 DNA reads as TGCGCCAGCAGCCAGGGACAGTCAAACTATGGCTACACCTTC. Protein sequence: CASSQGQSNYGYTF.

This clone has more than one count but fewer than ten. V usage is TRBV7-6 and J usage is TRBJ2-3, with D maybe TRBD1 (5 bases). The CDR3 spans 12 residues. Trimming stripped 2 bases from V and 12 bases from J, with 12 bases between. Germline CDR1 reads SGHVS; CDR2 reads FNYEAQ. The CDR3 bases are TGTGCCAGCAGCTTACAGGGCGGCAGTCAGTATTTT. This sequence encodes CASSLQGGSQYF.

This clone was found a few times. The sample contains more than one DNA sequence encoding this CDR3. The chain couples TRBV30 to TRBJ2-3, with 11 bases that match TRBD2. The CDR3 totals 17 residues. CDR1 and CDR2 (germline): GTSNPN, SVGIG (reference sequence). V dropped 2 bases and J dropped 0; count of bases not matched to a gene: 7. Written as DNA, the CDR3 is TGTGCCTGGAGTAGGGGACTAGCGGAACCTAGCACAGATACGCAGTATTTT. Its translation is CAWSRGLAEPSTDTQYF.

The V gene is TRBV7-8, the J gene TRBJ2-1; D gene unclear. The V end lost 0 bases, the J end lost 5 bases, and 5 bases lay between the germline ends. Germline-derived CDR1 and CDR2 are SGHVS and FQNEAQ. The CDR3 spans 13 residues. For the CDR3, the DNA is TGTGCCAGCAGCTTAGCCCGGGACAATGAGCAGTTCTTC. Amino acids: CASSLARDNEQFF.

CDR3 residues: CASSFLTSGSSQAGEQFF. CDR3 bases: TGTGCCAGCAGTTTCCTCACTAGCGGGAGTTCCCAGGCAGGTGAGCAGTTCTTC. This chain links TRBV27 with TRBJ2-1; 11 nucleotides agree with TRBD2. The germline gives CDR1 MNHEY, CDR2 SMNVEV (reference sequence). With V trimmed by 3 bases and J by 9 bases, 16 bases remained unmatched. The CDR3 covers 18 residues.

This clone was observed once. The rearrangement uses TRBV7-9 and TRBJ1-1, with 12 bases lining up with TRBD1. The CDR3 sequence is 16 residues long. Germline-derived CDR1 and CDR2 are SEHNR and FQNEAQ (reference sequence). V lost 3 bases, J lost 5 bases, and 7 bases stayed unmatched. The CDR3 region is CASSFPGQGAKTEAFF. As DNA, the CDR3 is TGTGCCAGCAGCTTTCCGGGACAGGGGGCAAAAACTGAAGCTTTCTTT. Full variable domain (missing parts from reference TRBV7-9 and TRBJ1-1): DTGVSQNPRHKITKRGQNVTFRCDPISEHNRLYWYRQTLGQGPEFLTYFQNEAQLEKSRLLSDRFSAERPKGSFSTLEIQRTEQGDSAMYLCASSFPGQGAKTEAFFGQGTRLTVV.

V and J are TRBV4-1 and TRBJ2-3, with TRBD2 identical over 10 bases. V lost 4 bases to trimming and J lost 1 base; unmatched junction nucleotides: 8. The length of the CDR3 is 17 residues. Germline V gene sequence: CDR1 MGHRA, CDR2 YSYEKL. Here the CDR3 reads CASSPRASGGGTDTQYF. The CDR3, as DNA: TGCGCCAGCAGCCCCCGCGCCAGCGGGGGGGGCACAGATACGCAGTATTTT.

The chain links TRBV27 to TRBJ1-5, with no clear D. The CDR3 has 22 residues. Germline V gene lookup returns CDR1 MNHEY and CDR2 SMNVEV (reference sequence). The V gene lost 7 bases and the J gene lost 0 bases, with 34 bases spanning the gap. CDR3 amino acids: CASKFFGRTWSRITNSNQPQHF. Written as DNA, the CDR3 is TGTGCCAGCAAATTTTTTGGCAGAACGTGGTCCAGAATTACTAATAGCAATCAGCCCCAGCATTTT.